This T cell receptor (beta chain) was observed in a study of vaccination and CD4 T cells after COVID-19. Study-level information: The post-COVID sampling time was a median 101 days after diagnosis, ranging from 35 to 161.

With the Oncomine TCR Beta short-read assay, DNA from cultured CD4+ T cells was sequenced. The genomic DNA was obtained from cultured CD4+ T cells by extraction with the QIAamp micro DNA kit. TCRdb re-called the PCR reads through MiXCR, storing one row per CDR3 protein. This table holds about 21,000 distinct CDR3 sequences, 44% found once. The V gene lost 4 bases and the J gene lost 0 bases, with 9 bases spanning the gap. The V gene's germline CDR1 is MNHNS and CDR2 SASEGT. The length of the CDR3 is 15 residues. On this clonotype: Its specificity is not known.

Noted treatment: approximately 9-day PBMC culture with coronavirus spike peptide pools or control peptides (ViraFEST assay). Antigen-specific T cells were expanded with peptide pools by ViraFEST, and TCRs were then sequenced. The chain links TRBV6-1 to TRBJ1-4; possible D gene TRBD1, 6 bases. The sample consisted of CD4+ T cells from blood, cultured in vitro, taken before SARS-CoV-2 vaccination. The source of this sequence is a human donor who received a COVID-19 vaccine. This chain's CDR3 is CASSVRGATNEKLFF. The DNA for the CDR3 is TGTGCCAGCAGTGTCAGGGGTGCAACTAATGAAAAACTGTTTTTT.